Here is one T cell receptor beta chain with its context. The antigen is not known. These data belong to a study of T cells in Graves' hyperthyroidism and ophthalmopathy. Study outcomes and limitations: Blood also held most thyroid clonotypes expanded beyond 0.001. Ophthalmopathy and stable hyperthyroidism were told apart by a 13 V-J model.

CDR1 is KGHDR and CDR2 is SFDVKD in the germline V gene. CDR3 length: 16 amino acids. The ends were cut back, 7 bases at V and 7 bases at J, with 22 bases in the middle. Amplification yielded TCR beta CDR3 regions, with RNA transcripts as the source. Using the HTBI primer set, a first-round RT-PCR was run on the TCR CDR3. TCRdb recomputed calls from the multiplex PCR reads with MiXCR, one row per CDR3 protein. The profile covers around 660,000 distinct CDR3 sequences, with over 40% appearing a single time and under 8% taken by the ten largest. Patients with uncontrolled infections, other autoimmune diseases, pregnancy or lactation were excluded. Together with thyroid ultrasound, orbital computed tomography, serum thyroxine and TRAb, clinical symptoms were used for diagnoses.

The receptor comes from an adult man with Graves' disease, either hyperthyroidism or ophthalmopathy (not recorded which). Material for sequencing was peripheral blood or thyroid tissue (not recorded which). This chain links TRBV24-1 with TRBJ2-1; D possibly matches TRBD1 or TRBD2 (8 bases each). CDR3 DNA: TGTGCCACCAGCAGACAGGGGCTAGCGGGCGGTAATGAGCAGTTCTTC. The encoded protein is CATSRQGLAGGNEQFF.